These 2 T cell receptor beta chains share one sample of origin, sequenced in a study of blood T cells in healthy people across ages. Alongside a J-beta primer mix, a sample-barcoded 5' primer served in a second PCR lasting roughly 6 to 11 cycles. TCRdb passed the 5' RACE reads through MiXCR, listing each CDR3 protein once. The sample contains about 640,000 distinct CDR3 sequences, roughly 50% of which appear only once. Material for sequencing was blood. These receptors were taken from a man aged 55 to 70 in good health.

This clonotype has a handful of counts. The chain recombines TRBV9 with TRBJ2-5; TRBD2 matches 9 bases. The CDR3 length is 18 residues. Looked up from germline, CDR1 is SGDLS and CDR2 is YYNGEE. V shed 0 bases and J 2 bases; nucleotides not matched to a gene: 11. CDR3 region: CASSVGGTSRPGQETQYF. As DNA, the CDR3 is TGTGCCAGCAGCGTAGGGGGGACTAGCAGACCCGGTCAAGAGACCCAGTACTTC.

This clonotype showed up just once. This chain links TRBV29-1 with TRBJ1-1, with unresolved D. The V gene lost 6 bases and the J gene lost 1 base, with 9 bases spanning the gap. The CDR3 sequence is 12 residues long. Germline lookup yields CDR1 SQVTM and CDR2 ANQGSEA. The CDR3 here is CSVGSGNTEAFF. For the CDR3, the DNA is TGCAGCGTCGGTTCGGGGAACACTGAAGCTTTCTTT.